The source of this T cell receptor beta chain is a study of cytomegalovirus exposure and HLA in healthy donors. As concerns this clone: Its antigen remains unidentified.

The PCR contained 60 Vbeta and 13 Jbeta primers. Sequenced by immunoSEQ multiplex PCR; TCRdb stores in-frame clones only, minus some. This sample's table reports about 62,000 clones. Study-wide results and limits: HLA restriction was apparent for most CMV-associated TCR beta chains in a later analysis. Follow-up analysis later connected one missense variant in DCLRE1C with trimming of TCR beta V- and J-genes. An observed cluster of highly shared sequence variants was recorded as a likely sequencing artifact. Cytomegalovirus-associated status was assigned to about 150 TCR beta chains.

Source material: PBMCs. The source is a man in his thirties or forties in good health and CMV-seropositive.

The CDR3 DNA sequence: TGTGCCAGCAGCGTCGGGACATTAAACTATGGCTACACCTTC. As protein: CASSVGTLNYGYTF. This sequence joins TRBV9 and TRBJ1-2; D is possibly TRBD1 (6 bases). There are 14 residues in the CDR3. The germline gives CDR1 SGDLS, CDR2 YYNGEE. Trimming removed 2 bases at V and 2 bases at J, with 10 bases between.